These T cell receptor beta chains were read from a single sample in a study of T cell changes during pregnancy in multiple sclerosis. Profiling relied on immunoSEQ multiplex PCR, and the TCRdb table lists in-frame clones only, not all of them. The data hold around 69,000 clones, with roughly 91% observed a single time. This material consisted of peripheral blood, taken in the second trimester of pregnancy. The receptor set was obtained from a female donor in good health, enrolled as a control in a pregnancy study. Both conserved end residues are part of each CDR3. The D gene is left open where the match is weak. Size is omitted from some rows. Given values are once, few, many or a class for expanded clones.

D gene: -
clone size: -
V gene: TRBV11-2
J gene: TRBJ2-3
CDR3 DNA: TGTGCCAGCAGCTTTCGGGGGGGACAGAGGGATACGCAGTATTTT
CDR3 protein: CASSFRGGQRDTQYF

D gene: TRBD2
clone size: -
V gene: TRBV19
J gene: TRBJ2-1
CDR3 DNA: TGTGCCAGTAGCCGCTCTTTCGGGACTAGCGGGAGGGGGTACAATGAGCAGTTCTTC
CDR3 protein: CASSRSFGTSGRGYNEQFF

D gene: -
clone size: -
V gene: TRBV14
J gene: TRBJ2-1
CDR3 DNA: TGTGCCAGCAGCTCACCAGGGGGGATGTACAATGAGCAGTTCTTC
CDR3 protein: CASSSPGGMYNEQFF

D gene: -
clone size: -
V gene: TRBV6-5
J gene: TRBJ1-2
CDR3 DNA: TGTGCCAGCAGTTACTCGGTTCATACGGGGGATACTGGCTACACCTTC
CDR3 protein: CASSYSVHTGDTGYTF

D gene: TRBD2
clone size: -
V gene: TRBV7-6
J gene: TRBJ2-5
CDR3 DNA: TGTGCCAGCAGCTTAGCGCCTCCTAGCGGGAACCAAGAGACCCAGTACTTC
CDR3 protein: CASSLAPPSGNQETQYF

D gene: -
clone size: -
V gene: TRBV5-1
J gene: TRBJ2-6
CDR3 DNA: TGCGCCAGCAGTAAAGCGGTCGGGGCCAACGTCCTGACTTTC
CDR3 protein: CASSKAVGANVLTF

D gene: TRBD2
clone size: -
V gene: TRBV11-2
J gene: TRBJ2-3
CDR3 DNA: TGTGCCAGCAGCTTGCGACTAGCGGGAGTTGGAACAGATACGCAGTATTTT
CDR3 protein: CASSLRLAGVGTDTQYF

D gene: TRBD1
clone size: -
V gene: TRBV2
J gene: TRBJ2-1
CDR3 DNA: TGTGCCATCCCACTAAATCCTCCGGGACAGGGGGCGCGGAATGAGCAGTTCTTC
CDR3 protein: CAIPLNPPGQGARNEQFF

D gene: -
clone size: -
V gene: TRBV28
J gene: TRBJ1-1
CDR3 DNA: TGTGCCAGCAGTCGACCGGTGGGCGCAGGCACTGAAGCTTTCTTT
CDR3 protein: CASSRPVGAGTEAFF

D gene: -
clone size: once
V gene: TRBV6-6
J gene: TRBJ2-1
CDR3 DNA: TGTGCCAGCAGTTCCACTAGGGCGGACAATGAGCAGTTCTTC
CDR3 protein: CASSSTRADNEQFF

D gene: TRBD2
clone size: -
V gene: TRBV5-1
J gene: TRBJ2-7
CDR3 DNA: TGCGCCAGCAGCTTTTGGGGGGGGTCCTACGAGCAGTACTTC
CDR3 protein: CASSFWGGSYEQYF

D gene: TRBD2
clone size: -
V gene: TRBV6-6
J gene: TRBJ2-3
CDR3 DNA: TGTGCCAGCAGACTAGCGGGGGGGTCAGATACGCAGTATTTT
CDR3 protein: CASRLAGGSDTQYF

D gene: TRBD1
clone size: -
V gene: TRBV29-1
J gene: TRBJ2-5
CDR3 DNA: TGCAGCGTTGTTAGACAGGGTGGGCAAGAGACCCAGTACTTC
CDR3 protein: CSVVRQGGQETQYF

D gene: -
clone size: -
V gene: TRBV2
J gene: TRBJ1-5
CDR3 DNA: TGTGCCAGCAGTTATCGGGACTATAGCAATCAGCCCCAGCATTTT
CDR3 protein: CASSYRDYSNQPQHF

D gene: TRBD2
clone size: -
V gene: TRBV20-1
J gene: TRBJ2-1
CDR3 DNA: TGCAGCGGGAGGGGTGTCGATGAGCAGTTCTTC
CDR3 protein: CSGRGVDEQFF